The next 15 T cell receptor beta chains were all read from a single sample in a study of T cell clonality in common variable immunodeficiency. Notes on the study in general: In common variable immunodeficiency, TCR beta chains reportedly carried fewer deletions and N-nucleotide insertions.

The method was immunoSEQ multiplex PCR; TCRdb's version includes in-frame clones alone and lacks a portion of them. There are around 19,000 clones in the sample, none observed a single time. These receptors' targets are unknown. The sequenced sample was peripheral blood mononuclear cells. Source of these receptors: a human donor with common variable immunodeficiency.

This clone is termed medium-sized (0.01 to 0.1%). The read terminates 3 residues ahead of where the CDR3 ends, so the germline J gene completes it. The chain joins TRBV20-1 to TRBJ2-2, with TRBD1 as a possible D gene (6 bases). Germline CDR1 reads DFQATT; CDR2 reads SNEGSKA (reference sequence). CDR3 length equals 14 residues. The V end was cut by 5 bases, the J end by 0 bases, with 10 bases between. CDR3 bases read: TGCAGTGCTCCTCGACAGGCGAACACCGGGGAG. Amino acids: CSAPRQANTGE. The entire CDR3 sequence reads CSAPRQANTGELFF.

This clone was seen a handful of times. The CDR3 end lies 3 residues beyond the end of the read and is filled in from the germline J gene. The J gene is TRBJ2-1, the V gene TRBV2; D not certain. Trimming cost V 4 bases and J 4 bases, with 8 bases left between them. This CDR3 comprises 13 residues. Germline assignment: CDR1 SNHLY and CDR2 FYNNEI. CDR3 amino acids: CASSVERYNEQFF. The part of the CDR3 DNA that was read is TGTGCCAGCAGTGTAGAGAGATACAATGAG.

Worth noting for this clone: The read ends 3 residues before the CDR3 terminus; that terminus is restored from the germline J gene. V usage is TRBV7-2 and J usage is TRBJ2-7, with 7 bases lining up with TRBD2. Germline V lookup: CDR1 SGHTA, CDR2 FQGNSA. The CDR3 consists of 14 residues. The V gene end was trimmed by 5 bases and the J gene end by 3 bases; junction bases not matched to a gene: 7. Partial CDR3 DNA: TGTGCCAGCAGCCAACCGGGACTACACTACGAG. This sequence encodes CASSQPGLHYE. The full CDR3 sequence reads CASSQPGLHYEQYF.

Worth noting for this clone: The observed sequence ends 3 residues before the CDR3 terminus, with the missing tail filled in from the germline J gene. The chain uses TRBV7-7 and TRBJ2-2; D is ambiguous. In germline, CDR1 is SSHAT, CDR2 FNYEAQ (reference sequence). This CDR3 is built from 15 residues. V lost 0 bases and J lost 2, with 7 bases in between. Incomplete CDR3 DNA: TGTGCCAGCAGCTTAGCGGCAGGCAACACCGGGGAG. This encodes CASSLAAGNTGE. The CDR3, in full, reads CASSLAAGNTGELFF. Looking up the rest from reference TRBV7-7 and TRBJ2-2 gives the full variable domain: GAGVSQSPRYKVTKRGQDVTLRCDPISSHATLYWYQQALGQGPEFLTYFNYEAQPDKSGLPSDRFSAERPEGSISTLTIQRTEQRDSAMYRCASSLAAGNTGELFFGEGSRLTVL.

This clone was observed at least ten times. The read gets to within 3 residues of the CDR3 end, and the germline J gene fills in the rest. The V call is TRBV20-1, the J call TRBJ2-3, with TRBD2 matching 7 bases. This CDR3 has 12 residues. Trimming at V came to 6 bases and at J to 2 bases, leaving 2 bases not matched to a gene. Germline CDR1 is DFQATT and CDR2 is SNEGSKA (reference sequence). The sequenced part of the CDR3 DNA is TGCAGTGCGGGGGGGACCACAGATACG. Its protein product is CSAGGTTDT. The whole CDR3 reads CSAGGTTDTQYF.

About this clone: Sequencing ends 3 residues short of the CDR3 end; the germline J gene provides the rest. The V gene is TRBV19, the J gene TRBJ1-4; TRBD1 aligns across 7 bases. The CDR3 extends over 15 amino acids. With V trimmed by 4 bases and J by 4 bases, 6 bases remained unmatched. Germline V gives CDR1 LNHDA, CDR2 SQIVND (reference sequence). CDR3 bases read: TGTGCCAGTAGTACGGGACAGACGATTAATGAAAAA. It translates to CASSTGQTINEK. The CDR3 as a whole reads CASSTGQTINEKLFF.

With respect to this clone: The read stops 3 residues short of the end of the CDR3; the missing end is completed from the germline J gene. The genes are TRBV19 and TRBJ2-6; TRBD2 is a possible D gene (6 bases). Trimming took off 3 bases at V and 1 base at J, with 19 bases between the two ends. The CDR3 consists of 19 residues. From germline, CDR1 is LNHDA and CDR2 SQIVND (reference sequence). This CDR3 is CASSMGPALGGSGANVLTF. The part of the CDR3 DNA that was read is TGTGCCAGTAGTATGGGCCCCGCGTTAGGAGGGTCTGGGGCCAACGTC.

A few counts support this clone. The CDR3 end lies 3 residues beyond the end of the read and is filled in from the germline J gene. V gene TRBV19 combines with J gene TRBJ2-1; TRBD2 matches at 8 bases. The trim removed 6 bases at V and 3 bases at J, leaving 7 bases unmatched. Germline-derived CDR1 and CDR2 are LNHDA and SQIVND (reference sequence). The length of the CDR3 is 15 residues. The chain's CDR3 is CASSPERGRYNEQFF. Incomplete CDR3 DNA: TGTGCCAGTAGCCCGGAGCGGGGGCGCTACAATGAG. Together with reference TRBV19 and TRBJ2-1, the CDR3 gives the full variable domain: DGGITQSPKYLFRKEGQNVTLSCEQNLNHDAMYWYRQDPGQGLRLIYYSQIVNDFQKGDIAEGYSVSREKKESFPLTVTSAQKNPTAFYLCASSPERGRYNEQFFGPGTRLTVL.

This clone came up a few times. The sequence runs out 3 residues before the end of the CDR3; the remainder is reconstructed from the germline J gene. V gene TRBV30 combines with J gene TRBJ2-5, with 10 bases aligning to TRBD2. The CDR3 length is 14 residues. Germline V lookup: CDR1 GTSNPN, CDR2 SVGIG (reference sequence). J was trimmed by 4 bases and V by 1 base; bases with no gene match: 3. The sequenced part of the CDR3 DNA is TGTGCCTGGAGTGAGGGACTAGCGCGAGAGACC. Protein product: CAWSEGLARET. The full CDR3 sequence reads CAWSEGLARETQYF.

This clone was recorded a few times. The read stops 3 residues short of the end of the CDR3; the missing end is completed from the germline J gene. The V gene is TRBV7-9, the J gene TRBJ2-2, with 9 bases lining up with TRBD1. The CDR3 runs 15 residues. The germline V gene encodes CDR1 SEHNR and CDR2 FQNEAQ (reference sequence). The ends lost 3 bases at V and 4 bases at J; junction bases unmatched: 3. CDR3 bases read: TGTGCCAGCAGCTTCGGGACAGGGACCACCGGGGAG. It codes for CASSFGTGTTGE. The entire CDR3 reads CASSFGTGTTGELFF.

Concerning this clone itself: Sequencing ends 3 residues short of the CDR3 end; the germline J gene provides the rest. J is TRBJ2-7 and V is TRBV18; the match to TRBD1 covers 9 bases. The length of the CDR3 is 14 residues. The junction had 10 bases not matched to a gene; V was cut back by 7 bases and J by 6 bases. Germline CDR1 reads KGHSH; CDR2 reads LQKENI. CDR3 protein: CASFPDRGGGEQYF. The covered CDR3 bases are TGTGCCAGCTTCCCGGACAGGGGAGGAGGCGAG.

Details on this clone: Sequencing ends 3 residues short of the CDR3 end; the germline J gene provides the rest. This rearrangement joins TRBV18 to TRBJ2-7; 12 positions match TRBD2. Unmatched junction bases numbered 5, after V lost 2 bases and J lost 0 bases. The germline CDR1 and CDR2 sequences are KGHSH and LQKENI. The CDR3 has 17 amino acids. The sequenced part of the CDR3 DNA is TGTGCCAGCTCACCAGCCGGACTAGCGGGACCCTCCTACGAG. Protein: CASSPAGLAGPSYE. The complete CDR3 sequence is CASSPAGLAGPSYEQYF.

In regard to this clone: The read comes to an end 3 residues before the CDR3 does, leaving the germline J gene to fill in the end. The J gene is TRBJ2-1, the V gene TRBV19; the match to TRBD2 covers 7 bases. With V trimmed by 7 bases and J by 9 bases, 9 bases remained unmatched. Germline V gene lookup returns CDR1 LNHDA and CDR2 SQIVND (reference sequence). This CDR3 is 13 amino acids long. The CDR3 sequence is CASTPSRGVEQFF. The CDR3 bases that were read are TGTGCCAGTACCCCATCCCGGGGGGTTGAG.

The CDR3 region is CASSIGSGIEGLETQYF. The sequenced part of the CDR3 DNA is TGTGCCAGTAGTATAGGGAGCGGTATTGAAGGATTAGAGACC. This chain uses TRBV19 with TRBJ2-5; TRBD2 is a possible D gene (5 bases). The read stops 3 residues short of the end of the CDR3; the missing end is completed from the germline J gene. In germline, CDR1 is LNHDA, CDR2 SQIVND (reference sequence). Between the trimmed V and J ends, which lost 1 base and 4 bases, there was a span of 19 bases. The CDR3 is 17 amino acids.

Concerning this clone: The read ends 3 residues before the CDR3 terminus; that terminus is restored from the germline J gene. V usage is TRBV18 and J usage is TRBJ1-3; D unclear. V was trimmed by 2 bases and J by 0 bases, leaving 11 bases between them. Germline V lookup: CDR1 KGHSH, CDR2 LQKENI. The CDR3 has 16 residues. The CDR3 is CASSPTTDRSGNTIYF. The DNA read from the CDR3 is TGTGCCAGCTCACCAACAACAGATCGCTCTGGAAACACC.